The clone carrying this T cell receptor beta chain was picked up a small number of times. The CDR3 is 18 amino acids. CDR1 is LNHDA, CDR2 SQIVND, per germline (reference sequence). Trimming stripped 3 bases from V and 2 bases from J, with 21 bases between. This table comes from immunoSEQ multiplex PCR, and its TCRdb copy is limited to in-frame clones, with some not included. The sample lists 20,000 to 25,000 clones, about 45% occurring once. This sample was taken from a study of graft-versus-host responses after intestinal transplantation. Background on the study: Transplant recipients had multivisceral, liver-intestinal, or isolated intestinal grafts. The study, taken as a whole, reports: The marrow of recipients harbored GvH clones, and ileum or blood showed some of them first. Maximum circulating GvH clone levels tracked with early post-transplant HvG decreases.

Responders (roughly 200,000, CFSE-labeled) were co-plated with roughly 200,000 irradiated, violet-dye-labeled stimulators. The responders that had proliferated, CFSE-low CD3+CD4+ and CD3+CD8+ cells, were sorted after the reaction. The sequencing here drew on alloreactive CD8+ T cells from a mixed lymphocyte reaction culture, taken before transplantation. The subset is: CFSE-low proliferating T cells sorted from approximately 6-day pre-transplant mixed lymphocyte reaction (GvH or HvG direction). This clonotype was obtained from a human patient who was an organ donor for intestinal transplantation. The V gene is TRBV19, the J gene TRBJ2-3; TRBD1 might be the D (5 bases). DNA for the CDR3: TGTGCCAGTAGTATTGGGATTTCGGTAGGGGCACCCACAGATACGCAGTATTTT. Translation: CASSIGISVGAPTDTQYF.